A selection of T cell receptor beta chains follows, all from one sample in a study of blood T cell repertoires in COVID-19. Using immunoSEQ multiplex PCR, the repertoire was profiled, and TCRdb retains in-frame clones only, with some absent. The table has approximately 150,000 clones, 75% to 85% seen once. The source material was peripheral blood. These receptors were taken from a human donor in a cohort sampled during active COVID-19. Each CDR3 is given with its conserved first and last residue. The D gene is left open where the match is weak.

>TRBJ1-2|TRBD1|TRBV19
CASRQTPRDRERYGYTF
>TRBJ2-2|.|TRBV5-5
CASSFGGTGELFF
>TRBJ1-2|.|TRBV3-1/TRBV3-2
CASLVRDTDLPPYGYTF
>TRBJ1-2|TRBD1|TRBV11-2
CASSQRDSGYTF
>TRBJ2-7|TRBD2|TRBV9
CASSAPGTSGLNEQYF
>TRBJ1-5|.|TRBV5-4
CASSLGGTDQPQHF
>TRBJ2-7|.|TRBV6-5
CASSYSGYKGLYEQYF
>TRBJ2-3|.|TRBV6-5
CASSYGRGVTDTQYF
>TRBJ1-5|.|TRBV4-1
CASSQVLINQPQHF
>TRBJ2-5|TRBD2|TRBV5-4
CASSLARGALETQYF
>TRBJ1-4|.|TRBV4-1
CASSRPGATNEKLFF
>TRBJ2-7|.|TRBV7-2
CASSVSRDSNYEQYF
>TRBJ2-7|TRBD1|TRBV5-6
CASSLSRTGVDEQYF
>TRBJ2-7|TRBD2|TRBV9
CASSAASGSGEQYF
>TRBJ2-3|TRBD1|TRBV2
CASGTASTDTQYF
>TRBJ2-1|.|TRBV18
CASSPLGDEQFF
>TRBJ2-7|TRBD2|TRBV12-3/TRBV12-4
CASSSGGWREQYF
>TRBJ2-4|.|TRBV6-2/TRBV6-3
CASSPLWLAKNIQYF
>TRBJ1-1|.|TRBV19
CASSMVRGEAFF
>TRBJ1-1|.|TRBV7-8
CASSRGSNTEAFF
>TRBJ1-1|.|TRBV10-3
CAISGAGNTEAFF
>TRBJ1-6|.|TRBV14
CASSQAGRANSPLHF
>TRBJ2-1|.|TRBV29-1
CSVILPGHPGGQFF
>TRBJ1-6|.|TRBV6-5
CASSYFEGVVSPLHF
>TRBJ1-5|.|TRBV5-8
CASTKDSTYQPQHF
>TRBJ2-5|.|TRBV2
CASGTEGYMKTQYF